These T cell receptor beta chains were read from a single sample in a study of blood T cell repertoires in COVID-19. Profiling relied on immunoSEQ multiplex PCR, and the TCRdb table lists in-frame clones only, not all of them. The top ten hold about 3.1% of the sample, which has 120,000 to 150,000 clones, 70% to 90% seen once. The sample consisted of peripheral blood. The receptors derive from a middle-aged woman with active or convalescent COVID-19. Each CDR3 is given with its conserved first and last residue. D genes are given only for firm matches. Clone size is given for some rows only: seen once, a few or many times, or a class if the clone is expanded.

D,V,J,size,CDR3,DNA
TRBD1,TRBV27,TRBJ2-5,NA,CASSFHGQGRETQYF,TGTGCCAGCAGTTTTCACGGACAGGGACGGGAGACCCAGTACTTC
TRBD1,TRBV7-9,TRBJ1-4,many,CASSETGGREKLFF,TGTGCCAGCAGCGAGACAGGGGGTCGGGAAAAACTGTTTTTT
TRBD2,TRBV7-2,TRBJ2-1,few,CASSAGTSGRGVEQFF,TGTGCCAGCAGCGCAGGGACTAGCGGGAGGGGGGTTGAGCAGTTCTTC
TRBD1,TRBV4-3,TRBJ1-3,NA,CASSQDRVGGNTIYF,TGCGCCAGCAGCCAGGACAGGGTGGGTGGAAACACCATATATTTT
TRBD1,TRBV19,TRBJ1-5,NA,CASSRGQGFDQPQHF,TGTGCCAGTAGCCGGGGACAGGGCTTCGACCAGCCCCAGCATTTT
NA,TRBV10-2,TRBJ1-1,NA,CASSESGLPFF,TGCGCCAGCAGTGAGTCGGGCCTTCCCTTCTTT
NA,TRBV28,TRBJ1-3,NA,CASSPMGRGFDTIYF,TGTGCCAGCAGTCCTATGGGCCGGGGTTTCGACACCATATATTTT
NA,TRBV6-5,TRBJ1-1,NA,CASRFRGPLGTEAFF,TGTGCCAGCAGATTCAGGGGCCCTCTGGGGACTGAAGCTTTCTTT
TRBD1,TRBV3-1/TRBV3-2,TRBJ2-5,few,CASSLNTGGGETQYF,TGTGCCAGCAGCCTCAATACAGGGGGTGGGGAGACCCAGTACTTC
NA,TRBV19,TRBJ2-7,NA,CASSIGQATGEQYF,TGTGCCAGTAGTATCGGCCAGGCCACGGGGGAGCAGTACTTC
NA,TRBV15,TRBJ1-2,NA,CATSRDRGQYGYTF,TGTGCCACCAGCAGAGATCGCGGACAATATGGCTACACCTTC
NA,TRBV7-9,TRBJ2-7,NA,CASSLALSGGYEQYF,TGTGCCAGCAGCTTAGCGCTTTCAGGAGGGTACGAGCAGTACTTC
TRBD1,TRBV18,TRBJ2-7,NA,CASSPGQGAVEQYF,TGTGCCAGCTCACCGGGACAGGGGGCGGTCGAGCAGTACTTC
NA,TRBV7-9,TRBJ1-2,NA,CASSPRADGYTF,TGTGCCAGCAGCCCTCGAGCGGATGGCTACACCTTC
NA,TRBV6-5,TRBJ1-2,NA,CASSYSEGRYGYTF,TGTGCCAGCAGTTACTCAGAGGGAAGGTATGGCTACACCTTC
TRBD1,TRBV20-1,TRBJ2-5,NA,CSASDQGALRETQYF,TGCAGTGCTAGTGACCAGGGGGCGCTTAGAGAGACCCAGTACTTC
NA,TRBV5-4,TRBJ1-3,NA,CASSLETAGNTIYF,TGTGCCAGCAGCTTGGAGACAGCTGGAAACACCATATATTTT
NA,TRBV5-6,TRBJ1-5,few,CASSYTPEAGQPQHF,TGTGCCAGCAGCTACACGCCGGAGGCGGGGCAGCCCCAGCATTTT
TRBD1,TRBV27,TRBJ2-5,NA,CASSPLTGGQETQYF,TGTGCCAGCAGTCCGCTGACAGGGGGGCAAGAGACCCAGTACTTC
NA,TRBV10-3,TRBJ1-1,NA,CAISGQGPDTEAFF,TGTGCCATCAGTGGGCAGGGGCCTGACACTGAAGCTTTCTTT
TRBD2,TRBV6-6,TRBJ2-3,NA,CASRESGRGTDTQYF,TGTGCCAGCAGAGAAAGCGGGAGGGGAACAGATACGCAGTATTTT
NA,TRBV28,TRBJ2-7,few,CASSRPSKSLLSYF,TGTGCCAGCAGTCGCCCGTCTAAATCCCTGCTATCGTACTTC
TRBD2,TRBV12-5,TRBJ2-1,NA,CASGLAVGEQFF,TGTGCTAGTGGTCTAGCGGTAGGGGAGCAGTTCTTC
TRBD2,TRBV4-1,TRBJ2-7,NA,CASSPKPTSAYAGSYEQYF,TGCGCCAGCAGTCCCAAACCGACTAGCGCCTATGCCGGGTCCTACGAGCAGTACTTC
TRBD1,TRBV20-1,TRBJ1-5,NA,CSASAGGADQPQHF,TGCAGTGCTAGTGCAGGGGGCGCGGATCAGCCCCAGCATTTT
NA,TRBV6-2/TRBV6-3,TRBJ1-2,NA,CASSNGGLPYGYTF,TGTGCCAGCAGTAACGGGGGGTTACCCTATGGCTACACCTTC
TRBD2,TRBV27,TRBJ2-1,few,CASSLGEMTSRFF,TGTGCCAGCAGTTTGGGGGAGATGACTAGCCGGTTCTTC
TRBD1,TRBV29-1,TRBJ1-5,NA,CSVARGQGQPQHF,TGCAGCGTTGCAAGAGGACAGGGCCAGCCCCAGCATTTT
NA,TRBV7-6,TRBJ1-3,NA,CASSPSGHSSGNTIYF,TGTGCCAGCAGCCCATCGGGACACAGCTCTGGAAACACCATATATTTT
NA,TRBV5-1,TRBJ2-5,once,CASSPSHEETQYF,TGCGCCAGCAGCCCCTCACACGAAGAGACCCAGTACTTC
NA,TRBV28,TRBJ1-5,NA,CASSLPLGQPQHF,TGTGCCAGCAGTCTCCCCCTCGGTCAGCCCCAGCATTTT
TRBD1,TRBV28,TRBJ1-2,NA,CASSTYGTGVGGYTF,TGTGCCAGCAGCACGTATGGGACAGGGGTTGGTGGCTACACCTTC
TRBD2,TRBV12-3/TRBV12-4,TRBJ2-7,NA,CATGRGNEQYF,TGTGCCACCGGGAGGGGCAACGAGCAGTACTTC
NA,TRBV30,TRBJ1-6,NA,CAWSANNSPLHF,TGTGCCTGGAGTGCAAATAATTCACCCCTCCACTTT
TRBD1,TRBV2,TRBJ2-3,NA,CASSVDRVGTDTQYF,TGTGCCAGCAGTGTGGACAGGGTCGGCACAGATACGCAGTATTTT
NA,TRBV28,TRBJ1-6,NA,CAIGRGSYNSPLHF,TGTGCCATCGGGCGGGGTTCCTATAATTCACCCCTCCACTTT
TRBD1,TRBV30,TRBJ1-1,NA,CAWMQGGNTEAFF,TGTGCCTGGATGCAGGGGGGGAACACTGAAGCTTTCTTT
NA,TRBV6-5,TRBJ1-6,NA,CASSWAGVKSPLHF,TGTGCCAGCTCGTGGGCAGGGGTTAAATCACCCCTCCACTTT
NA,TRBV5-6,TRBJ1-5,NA,CASSLGQNNQPQHF,TGTGCCAGCAGCTTGGGTCAAAATAATCAGCCCCAGCATTTT
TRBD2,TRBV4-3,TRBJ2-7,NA,CASSQEEEREGSYEQYF,TGCGCCAGCAGCCAAGAAGAGGAGCGGGAGGGCTCCTACGAGCAGTACTTC
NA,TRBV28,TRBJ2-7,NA,CASSLLERAQYF,TGTGCCAGCAGTCTCTTGGAGAGGGCGCAGTACTTC
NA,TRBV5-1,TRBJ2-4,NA,CASSYRGRAGAKNIQYF,TGCGCCAGCAGCTACCGAGGCAGGGCAGGGGCCAAAAACATTCAGTACTTC
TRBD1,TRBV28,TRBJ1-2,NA,CASSFPGTGDRRYTF,TGTGCCAGCAGTTTCCCCGGGACAGGGGACAGGCGCTACACCTTC
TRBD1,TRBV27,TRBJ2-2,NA,CASSRSGTANTGELFF,TGTGCCAGCAGTCGATCCGGGACAGCGAACACCGGGGAGCTGTTTTTT
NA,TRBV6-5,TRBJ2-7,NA,CASSYAVSYEQYF,TGTGCCAGCAGTTACGCAGTCTCCTACGAGCAGTACTTC
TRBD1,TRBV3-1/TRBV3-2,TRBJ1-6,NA,CASSQVGAGGNSPLHF,TGTGCCAGCAGCCAAGTAGGGGCAGGGGGGAATTCACCCCTCCACTTT
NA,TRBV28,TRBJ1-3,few,CASKSGGWSSGNTIYF,TGTGCCAGCAAATCGGGGGGCTGGAGCTCTGGAAACACCATATATTTT
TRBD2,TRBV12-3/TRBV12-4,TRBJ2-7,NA,CASSPRGSYEQYF,TGTGCCAGCAGCCCGCGGGGGTCCTACGAGCAGTACTTC
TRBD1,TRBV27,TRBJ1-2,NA,CASRETGKAYGYTF,TGTGCCAGCAGAGAGACAGGGAAGGCCTATGGCTACACCTTC
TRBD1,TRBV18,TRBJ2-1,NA,CASSSFGTVTYNEQFF,TGTGCCAGCTCCTCATTCGGGACAGTCACCTACAATGAGCAGTTCTTC
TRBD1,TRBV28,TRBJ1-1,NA,CAGSTGGFMNTEAFF,TGTGCCGGATCGACAGGGGGCTTTATGAACACTGAAGCTTTCTTT
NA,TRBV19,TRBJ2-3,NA,CASSIANRGDTQYF,TGTGCCAGTAGTATAGCCAACCGCGGAGATACGCAGTATTTT
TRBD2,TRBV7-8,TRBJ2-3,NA,CASSPLTSGSTDTQYF,TGTGCCAGCAGCCCGTTGACTAGCGGATCCACAGATACGCAGTATTTT